A selection of T cell receptor beta chains follows, all from one sample in a study of T cell responses to AZD1222 COVID-19 vaccine. The assay was immunoSEQ multiplex PCR, and TCRdb's table has in-frame clones only and misses some. The sample records 120,000 or so clones, about 89% being singletons. The sample in question was peripheral blood, obtained on day 0 of MenACWY control vaccination. The receptor source for this set is an adult in good health. The CDR3 runs from the conserved cysteine through the conserved F or W. D genes are given only for firm matches. Not every row has a clone size; where given, it reads once, few, many or a size class.

abundance	v_gene	j_gene	d_gene	CDR3nt	CDR3aa
-	TRBV27	TRBJ1-1	-	TGTGCCAGCAGTTTATATAAAGGCAGTGAAGCTTTCTTT	CASSLYKGSEAFF
once	TRBV6-2/TRBV6-3	TRBJ1-5	-	TGTGCCAGCAGTTGGAAGGGGTTCGGTCAGCCCCAGCATTTT	CASSWKGFGQPQHF
-	TRBV6-5	TRBJ2-1	TRBD2	TGTGCCAGCCCGGTGGGAGGGAAGTTGGACAATGAGCAGTTCTTC	CASPVGGKLDNEQFF
-	TRBV4-2	TRBJ1-2	-	TGTGCCAGCAGCCAAGCCCAGACGGACAGCCCCTATGGCTACACCTTC	CASSQAQTDSPYGYTF
-	TRBV15	TRBJ1-5	-	TGTGCCACCAGCAGAGATCAACAGGGCAATCAGCCCCAGCATTTT	CATSRDQQGNQPQHF
-	TRBV5-1	TRBJ2-1	-	TGCGCCAGCAGCTTAGGAGAGGTCTCCTACAATGAGCAGTTCTTC	CASSLGEVSYNEQFF
-	TRBV25-1	TRBJ1-6	-	TGTGCCAGCAGTGGGTTAGGGGATAATTCACCCCTCCACTTT	CASSGLGDNSPLHF
-	TRBV2	TRBJ2-3	-	TGTGCCAGCTCCTACGGCAGGCAAAGCACAGATACGCAGTATTTT	CASSYGRQSTDTQYF
-	TRBV18	TRBJ1-2	-	TGTGCCAGCTCACCATCCGATACGCGGGGCTACACCTTC	CASSPSDTRGYTF
-	TRBV28	TRBJ2-3	TRBD2	TGTGCCAGCAGTCTCCGGAGGATCGGGAGGGCCGGATTTAGCAGCACAGATACGCAGTATTTT	CASSLRRIGRAGFSSTDTQYF
-	TRBV30	TRBJ2-1	-	TGTGCCTGGAGTCAGGGGAATTCCTACAATGAGCAGTTCTTC	CAWSQGNSYNEQFF
-	TRBV3-1/TRBV3-2	TRBJ1-2	TRBD1	TGTGCCAGCAGCCCGACAGGGGGACTAGGCTACACCTTC	CASSPTGGLGYTF
-	TRBV12-5	TRBJ2-2	-	TGTGCTAGTGGGGAGAACACCGGGGAGCTGTTTTTT	CASGENTGELFF
-	TRBV27	TRBJ2-1	TRBD2	TGTGCCAGCAGTGATGGGACTAGCGGGAACAATGAGCAGTTCTTC	CASSDGTSGNNEQFF
-	TRBV7-6	TRBJ1-3	-	TGTGCCAGCAGCTTACCAGGGTCTGGAAACACCATATATTTT	CASSLPGSGNTIYF
few	TRBV6-4	TRBJ2-3	TRBD2	TGTGCCAGCAGCCAGCGGGAGACAGATACGCAGTATTTT	CASSQRETDTQYF
once	TRBV5-4	TRBJ2-7	-	TGTGCCAGCAGCTTGGCGGTGGGGTCCTCCTACGAGCAGTACTTC	CASSLAVGSSYEQYF
-	TRBV24-1	TRBJ2-7	-	TGTGCCACCAGTGATTTCGGAGAGCAGTACTTC	CATSDFGEQYF
-	TRBV7-9	TRBJ2-2	TRBD1	TGTGCCAGCAGCTTTTGGACAGGGCCGAACACCGGGGAGCTGTTTTTT	CASSFWTGPNTGELFF
-	TRBV9	TRBJ1-1	TRBD1	TGTGCCAGCAGCGTCGAGGACAGGGGGTTCACTGAAGCTTTCTTT	CASSVEDRGFTEAFF
-	TRBV7-2	TRBJ2-3	-	TGTGCCAGCAGCTTAGGAGTTTACACAGATACGCAGTATTTT	CASSLGVYTDTQYF
-	TRBV7-9	TRBJ2-3	-	TGTGCCAGCAGTTGGACCACGCCAGATACGCAGTATTTT	CASSWTTPDTQYF
-	TRBV7-2	TRBJ1-2	TRBD1	TGTGCCAGCAGGCCGGGACAGGGGGCTTATGGCTACACCTTC	CASRPGQGAYGYTF
-	TRBV6-2/TRBV6-3	TRBJ1-1	-	TGTGCCAGCAGTTACTCGAGAGCCCTTGAAGCTTTCTTT	CASSYSRALEAFF
few	TRBV5-6	TRBJ2-1	-	TGTGCCAGCAGCTTGGTGGTTAACCCGAGCGATGAGCAGTTCTTC	CASSLVVNPSDEQFF
few	TRBV11-2	TRBJ1-2	TRBD1	TGTGCCAGCAGCTTAGAGGTGACAGGGTTGAACTATGGCTACACCTTC	CASSLEVTGLNYGYTF
-	TRBV5-1	TRBJ2-5	TRBD2	TGCGCCAGCAGCTTGTACGGGGGGGACGAGACCCAGTACTTC	CASSLYGGDETQYF
few	TRBV11-2	TRBJ1-1	TRBD1	TGTGCCAGCAGCCTCCAGACAGGGGGGAGTACTGAAGCTTTCTTT	CASSLQTGGSTEAFF
-	TRBV27	TRBJ2-7	TRBD2	TGTGCCAGCACCGAACCGACTAGCGCCAGCTCCTACGAGCAGTACTTC	CASTEPTSASSYEQYF
-	TRBV21-1	TRBJ1-5	-	TGTGCCAGCAGCAAAGTGGCTTTGAGGGAGGGGCAGGGTCTACAGCCCCAGCATTTT	CASSKVALREGQGLQPQHF
-	TRBV2	TRBJ2-7	-	TGTGCCAGCCTACGCGCCCTGGTGGGCGAGCAGTACTTC	CASLRALVGEQYF
-	TRBV10-3	TRBJ1-4	-	TGTGCCATCAGTGAGTCGACCGGTGCCGGGGAAAAACTGTTTTTT	CAISESTGAGEKLFF
-	TRBV4-2	TRBJ2-6	-	TGTGCCAGCACCACGGACAGCTCTGGGGCCAACGTCCTGACTTTC	CASTTDSSGANVLTF
-	TRBV18	TRBJ1-3	TRBD1	TGTGCCAGCTCACCTCCCGGGACAGCCGGAAACACCATATATTTT	CASSPPGTAGNTIYF
-	TRBV6-5	TRBJ2-1	-	TGTGCCAGCAGCCGTCCATCTCAGAGGAGCAATGAGCAGTTCTTC	CASSRPSQRSNEQFF
-	TRBV3-1/TRBV3-2	TRBJ1-2	TRBD1	TGTGCCAGCAGCCAGTCCGGACAGGGGAGATACACCTTC	CASSQSGQGRYTF
-	TRBV7-3	TRBJ2-1	-	TGTGCCAGCAGCCCGTACCCACTAGCCAATGAGCAGTTCTTC	CASSPYPLANEQFF
-	TRBV9	TRBJ1-1	-	TGTGCCAGCAGCGTAGCGGGGCGGGACACTGAAGCTTTCTTT	CASSVAGRDTEAFF
once	TRBV30	TRBJ1-2	TRBD1	TGTGCCTGTATGGGACAGGCGGTCTATGGCTACACCTTC	CACMGQAVYGYTF
-	TRBV7-2	TRBJ1-2	-	TGTGCCAGCAGCTCATTCAGGGGAGGCGGCTACACCTTC	CASSSFRGGGYTF